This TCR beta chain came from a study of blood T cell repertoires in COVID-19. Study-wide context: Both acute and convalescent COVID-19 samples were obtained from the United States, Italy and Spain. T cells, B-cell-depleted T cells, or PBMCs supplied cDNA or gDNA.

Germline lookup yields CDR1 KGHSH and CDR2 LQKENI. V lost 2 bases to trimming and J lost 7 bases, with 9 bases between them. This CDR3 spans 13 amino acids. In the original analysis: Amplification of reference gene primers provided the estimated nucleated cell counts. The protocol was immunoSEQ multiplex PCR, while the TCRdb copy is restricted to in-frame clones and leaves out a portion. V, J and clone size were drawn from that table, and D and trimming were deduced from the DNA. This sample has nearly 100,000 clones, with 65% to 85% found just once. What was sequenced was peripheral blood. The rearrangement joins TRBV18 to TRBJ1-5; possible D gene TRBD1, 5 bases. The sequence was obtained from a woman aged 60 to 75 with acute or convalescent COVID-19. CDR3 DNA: TGTGCCAGCTCACCAACGGGGGGGCAGCCCCAGCATTTT. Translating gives CASSPTGGQPQHF.